This TCR beta chain was recorded in a study of blood T cell repertoires in COVID-19 (dated by TCRdb to the early 2020s). Background on the whole study: The collaborator samples originated in the United States, Italy and Spain and spanned the acute and convalescent phases of COVID-19. The material from the prospective study consisted of cDNA or gDNA derived from T cells, B-cell-depleted T cells, or PBMCs. Subjects who had been exposed to COVID-19, were actively infected with it, or had recovered from it provided the deeply sampled blood TCRbeta repertoires that made up the dataset. The repertoires were made available in a free public database intended to serve as a resource for research on the immune response to SARS-CoV-2. Samples came from the ongoing ImmuneRACE study (first 160 participants) plus 1,254 subjects from 6 global collaborators. Nearly every sample came with metadata listing a de-identified subject ID, COVID-19 status, age in years and sex. Where available, HLA class I and class II types were taken from metadata supplied by the sample provider and were not determined by assay-based typing.

Enrolling through a virtual design, the prospective study's participants ranged in age from roughly 18 to 95 years and lived across about two dozen United States geographic areas. In the prospective study, participants were assigned to cohorts based on the clinical history participants reported in a screening survey and a study questionnaire. ImmuneRACE Cohort 3 recovered participants were defined by two consecutive negative NP/OP PCR tests, healthcare professional clearance, or symptom resolution. Mobile phlebotomists in the prospective study collected whole blood, serum and a nasopharyngeal or oropharyngeal swab from every participant. Over a roughly two-month period, participants in the prospective study had the option of providing additional blood draws and questionnaires. Before DNA extraction, blood samples from the prospective study were shipped at room temperature or frozen. Summary of the overall study and its limitations: The quantity of clinical and demographic metadata differed by source and by participant and was supplied without curation.

With respect to this clone: What antigen it recognizes has not been identified. No clone much larger than this one lies a single base away; base qualities are absent.

The immunoSEQ Assay, a bias-controlled multiplex PCR, was used to amplify TCRbeta CDR3 regions from genomic DNA. Turning to the authors' computational methods: Within the assay, amplification of reference gene primers was used to estimate how many nucleated cells each sample contained. Sequence reads were collapsed and filtered to measure the absolute abundance of every unique TCRbeta CDR3 rearrangement. For each sample, productive Simpson clonality was calculated by taking the square root of Simpson's diversity index across productive rearrangements. The table comes from immuneACCESS by way of TCRdb, which keeps in-frame sequences with V and J called. Part of the clones is missing from these tables; in studies checked, under half for an unresolved V gene and the rest for unknown reasons. Clonal size and the V and J genes are those of that table, whereas D and trimming came from the DNA. The sample table holds hundreds of thousands of clones, of which 85% to 90% were seen once. Of the sample, 1% to 1.3% falls within the top ten clones.

Trimming removed 2 bases from V and 3 bases from J, leaving 11 bases between the germline ends. The CDR1 and CDR2 encoded by the germline V gene are MNHNS and SASEGT. The CDR3 runs 15 residues from the cysteine to the phenylalanine. The kept DNA is CDR3 alone, 45 bases in frame from the first base. Material: PBMCs or T cells enriched from blood (not recorded which). This TCR came from a man aged 25-45 years who had recovered from COVID-19. This sequence uses TRBV6-1 and TRBJ2-1; a tentative D match to TRBD1 spans 5 bases. The CDR3 is CASSEMTVRYNEQFF. The bases are TGTGCCAGCAGTGAAATGACAGTACGCTACAATGAGCAGTTCTTC.